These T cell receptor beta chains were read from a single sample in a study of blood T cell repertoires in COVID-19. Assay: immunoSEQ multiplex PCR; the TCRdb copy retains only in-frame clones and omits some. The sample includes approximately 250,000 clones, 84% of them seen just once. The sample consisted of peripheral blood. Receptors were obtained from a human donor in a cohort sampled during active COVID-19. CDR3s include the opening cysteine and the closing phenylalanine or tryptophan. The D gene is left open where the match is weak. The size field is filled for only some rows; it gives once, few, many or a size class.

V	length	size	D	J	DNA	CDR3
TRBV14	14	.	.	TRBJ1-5	TGTGCCAGCAGCCCACAGGGTGTAGGACAGCCCCAGCATTTT	CASSPQGVGQPQHF
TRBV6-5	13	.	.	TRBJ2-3	TGTGCCAGCAGGAGGACAACCCGGGATACGCAGTATTTT	CASRRTTRDTQYF
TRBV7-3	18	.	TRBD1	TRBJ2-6	TGTGCCAGCAGTTTCCCGGGACAGGGGATATCTGGGGCCAACGTCCTGACTTTC	CASSFPGQGISGANVLTF
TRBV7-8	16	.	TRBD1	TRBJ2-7	TGTGCCAGCAGCTCCCCTCAGGGGGTTAGCTCCTACGAGCAGTACTTC	CASSSPQGVSSYEQYF
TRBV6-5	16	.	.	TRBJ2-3	TGTGCCAGCAGTTACACGGCGGGGAGGTTCACAGATACGCAGTATTTT	CASSYTAGRFTDTQYF
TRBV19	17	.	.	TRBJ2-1	TGTGCCAGTAGTATAGCTTCCAGGGCGGGGAATAACAATGAGCAGTTCTTC	CASSIASRAGNNNEQFF
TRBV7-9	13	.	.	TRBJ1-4	TGTGCCAGCAGCTTAGAGAGCGGGGGAGGACTGTTTTTT	CASSLESGGGLFF
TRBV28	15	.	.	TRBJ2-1	TGTGCCAGCAGCGAACAGGTTGGGGGCATAAATGAGCAGTTCTTC	CASSEQVGGINEQFF
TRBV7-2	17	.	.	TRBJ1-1	TGTGCCAGCAGCTTAGGGCAGCCTTTCCGGGGGAACACTGAAGCTTTCTTT	CASSLGQPFRGNTEAFF
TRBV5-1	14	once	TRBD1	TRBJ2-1	TGCGCCAGCAGCCGGGACAGGGCCTACAATGAGCAGTTCTTC	CASSRDRAYNEQFF
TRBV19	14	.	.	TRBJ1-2	TGTGCCAGTAGAATACCCGGGACATACAATGGCTACACCTTC	CASRIPGTYNGYTF
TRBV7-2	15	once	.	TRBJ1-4	TGTGCCAGCAGCTTAGGTCCAGGAACTAATGAAAAACTGTTTTTT	CASSLGPGTNEKLFF
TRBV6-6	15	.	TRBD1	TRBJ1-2	TGTGCCAGCAGTTCTCCGGGACAGGGGCGGAATGGCTACACCTTC	CASSSPGQGRNGYTF
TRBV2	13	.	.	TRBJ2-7	TGTGCCAGCCTCCAGGACATTATTTACGAGCAGTACTTC	CASLQDIIYEQYF
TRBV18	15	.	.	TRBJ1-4	TGTGCCAGCTCACCACCAGCCAGGGGTGGAGAAAAACTGTTTTTT	CASSPPARGGEKLFF
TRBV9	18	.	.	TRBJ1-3	TGTGCCAGCAGCCCTAACCCCGAGAGGCAGGGTCCTGGAAACACCATATATTTT	CASSPNPERQGPGNTIYF
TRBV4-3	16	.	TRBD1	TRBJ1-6	TGCGCCAGCAGCCAACTCCGGGACAGCCTTGGGTCACCCCTCCACTTT	CASSQLRDSLGSPLHF
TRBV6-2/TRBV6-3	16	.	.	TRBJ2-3	TGTGCCAGCAGTTACGAGACGGACTTTCGCACAGATACGCAGTATTTT	CASSYETDFRTDTQYF
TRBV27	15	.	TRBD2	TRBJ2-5	TGTGCCAGCAGCCGTATAGCGGGAGTACCAGAGACCCAGTACTTC	CASSRIAGVPETQYF
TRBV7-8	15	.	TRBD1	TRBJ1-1	TGTGCCAGCAGCGCGAGGACAGGGGCGAACACTGAAGCTTTCTTT	CASSARTGANTEAFF
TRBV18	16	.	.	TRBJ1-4	TGTGCCAGCTCACCTCCGGGGGGGGCTGCTAATGAAAAACTGTTTTTT	CASSPPGGAANEKLFF